The 9 T cell receptor beta chains below were found in one sample sequenced in a study of shared clonotypes between healthy human individuals. The method was immunoSEQ multiplex PCR; TCRdb's version includes in-frame clones alone and lacks a portion of them. Of about 2.1 million clones in the sample, just over 90% were seen once. CD45RO negativity and positive selection for CCR7 defined naive CD8 cells, a population that excluded terminally differentiated effector memory CD45RA+ cells. The specimen sequenced was naive CD8+ T cells from PBMCs. The origin of the receptors is a man younger than 35 in good health. Some clones in this sample may be carry-over from other donors' samples.

This clone occurred once. The J gene is TRBJ2-1, the V gene TRBV9; 10 positions match TRBD2. The CDR3 contains 15 residues. V was clipped by 4 bases and J by 9 bases; unmatched bases: 10. Germline CDR1 SGDLS, CDR2 YYNGEE. The CDR3 is CASSPQSGRGGEQFF. The CDR3 region has the DNA TGTGCCAGCAGCCCCCAGAGCGGGAGGGGCGGTGAGCAGTTCTTC.

The chain recombines TRBV9 with TRBJ2-1; TRBD2 matches 7 bases. The CDR3 has 15 amino acids. The V gene's germline CDR1 is SGDLS and CDR2 YYNGEE. The trim removed 1 base at V and 5 bases at J, leaving 6 bases unmatched. The CDR3 loop reads CASSVSLAGDNEQFF. In DNA form, the CDR3 reads TGTGCCAGCAGCGTAAGCTTAGCGGGCGACAATGAGCAGTTCTTC.

This chain uses TRBV7-9 with TRBJ2-3; the D is unclear. The CDR3 spans 14 residues. CDR1 and CDR2 (germline): SEHNR, FQNEAQ (reference sequence). V dropped 4 bases and J dropped 1 base, with 9 bases sitting between them. CDR3 sequence: CASSSGRRTDTQYF. CDR3 in DNA: TGTGCCAGCAGCTCGGGTCGGCGCACAGATACGCAGTATTTT. The full variable domain, rest sourced from reference TRBV7-9 and TRBJ2-3, is DTGVSQNPRHKITKRGQNVTFRCDPISEHNRLYWYRQTLGQGPEFLTYFQNEAQLEKSRLLSDRFSAERPKGSFSTLEIQRTEQGDSAMYLCASSSGRRTDTQYFGPGTRLTVL.

The genes are TRBV14 and TRBJ1-4, with D perhaps TRBD1 (5 bases). The germline V gene encodes CDR1 SGHDN and CDR2 FVKESK. Deletions cut 3 bases from V and 10 bases from J, with 15 bases between. CDR3 length: 14 residues. The CDR3 reads CASSHQRGLRKLFF. Here the CDR3 DNA reads TGTGCCAGCAGCCATCAGAGGGGTCTGCGAAAACTGTTTTTT.

This clone has a single count. Other DNA sequences in this sample translate to the same CDR3. This sequence joins TRBV27 and TRBJ2-7; D is possibly TRBD1 or TRBD2 (6 bases each). Germline CDR1 and CDR2: MNHEY and SMNVEV (reference sequence). Trimming pared 3 bases from V and 1 base from J, leaving 10 bases between. The CDR3 runs 14 residues. CDR3 amino acids: CASSFRGPSYEQYF. DNA of the CDR3: TGTGCCAGCAGTTTCCGGGGGCCTTCCTACGAGCAGTACTTC.

This chain uses TRBV20-1 with TRBJ2-4; D gene unclear. This CDR3 is 11 amino acids long. The germline CDR1 and CDR2 sequences are DFQATT and SNEGSKA (reference sequence). CDR3 sequence (DNA): TGCAGCGCCCGCGATGGTACCATTCAGTACTTC. This sequence encodes CSARDGTIQYF.

This chain links TRBV16 with TRBJ1-2, with a weak D call TRBD1 (5 bases). The CDR3 loop spans 15 amino acids. The germline V gene encodes CDR1 KGHSY and CDR2 FQNENV. V was shortened by 0 bases and J by 4 bases, with 12 bases between the two germline ends. CDR3 coding DNA: TGTGCCAGCAGCCAATCGCGGGGGTCGTCCTATGGCTACACCTTC. The encoded protein is CASSQSRGSSYGYTF. The full variable domain, its missing parts supplied by reference TRBV16 and TRBJ1-2, is GEEVAQTPKHLVRGEGQKAKLYCAPIKGHSYVFWYQQVLKNEFKFLISFQNENVFDETGMPKERFSAKCLPNSPCSLEIQATKLEDSAVYFCASSQSRGSSYGYTFGSGTRLTVV.

The V and J genes are TRBV12-5 and TRBJ2-3, with 10 bases that match TRBD2. This CDR3 is 15 amino acids long. V lost 2 bases, J lost 5 bases, and 4 bases stayed unmatched. The germline gives CDR1 LGHNT, CDR2 FRNRAP. CDR3 sequence reads: CASGLTVAGGDTQYF. CDR3 sequence (DNA): TGTGCTAGTGGTTTGACGGTAGCGGGAGGAGATACGCAGTATTTT.

The gene calls are TRBV9 and TRBJ1-3; D unclear. V was pared by 0 bases and J by 0 bases, with 10 bases between. Germline lookup yields CDR1 SGDLS and CDR2 YYNGEE. This CDR3 is built from 16 residues. Written as DNA, the CDR3 is TGTGCCAGCAGCGTAGTAGGCAGTGCCTCTGGAAACACCATATATTTT. Translation: CASSVVGSASGNTIYF. The full variable domain, its missing parts supplied by reference TRBV9 and TRBJ1-3, is DSGVTQTPKHLITATGQRVTLRCSPRSGDLSVYWYQQSLDQGLQFLIQYYNGEERAKGNILERFSAQQFPDLHSELNLSSLELGDSALYFCASSVVGSASGNTIYFGEGSWLTVV.